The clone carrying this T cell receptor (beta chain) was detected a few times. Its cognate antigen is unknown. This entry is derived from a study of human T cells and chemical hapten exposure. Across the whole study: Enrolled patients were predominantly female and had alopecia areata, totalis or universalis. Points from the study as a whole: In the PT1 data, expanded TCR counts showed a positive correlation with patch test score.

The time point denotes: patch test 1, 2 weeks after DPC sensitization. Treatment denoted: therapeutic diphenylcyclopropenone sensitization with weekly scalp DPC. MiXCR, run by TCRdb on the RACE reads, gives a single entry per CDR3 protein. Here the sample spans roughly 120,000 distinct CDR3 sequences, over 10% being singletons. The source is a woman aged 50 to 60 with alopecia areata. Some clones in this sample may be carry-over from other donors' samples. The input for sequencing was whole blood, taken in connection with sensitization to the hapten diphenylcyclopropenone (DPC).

The CDR3 sequence: CASSSPTGTNEKLFF. CDR3 nucleotides: TGTGCCAGCAGTTCCCCCACGGGAACTAATGAAAAACTGTTTTTT. This chain connects TRBV28 to TRBJ1-4; D gene uncertain. Germline CDR1 and CDR2: MDHEN and SYDVKM. The CDR3 is 15 residues long. The V and J ends lost 4 bases and 1 base respectively, with 10 bases between them.